This T cell receptor (beta chain) was sequenced during a study of cytomegalovirus exposure and HLA in healthy donors. Germline V gene sequence: CDR1 SGHVS, CDR2 FQNEAQ. The CDR3 is made up of 16 amino acids. 13 Jbeta primers and 60 Vbeta primers were used for the PCR. Per the authors' pipeline: An analysis performed later counted roughly 80 million unique TCR beta chains (roughly 10 million of them shared). Clones were read by immunoSEQ multiplex PCR, and TCRdb kept only the in-frame ones, dropping some. D and trimming come from the DNA, and the V and J calls and clone size come from that table. Among approximately 160,000 clones, 75% to 90% were seen once, and the ten largest hold about 1.9%. To note about this clone: The junction differs from germline at one of its ends, possibly a read error.

The sequenced sample consisted of PBMCs. The sequence came from a human donor in good health. The chain recombines TRBV7-8 with TRBJ2-5, with D perhaps matching TRBD2 (6 bases). The CDR3 region is CTSSQGLIPPQETQYF. The CDR3, as DNA: TGTACCAGCAGCCAGGGACTGATACCGCCTCAAGAGACCCAGTACTTC.